Listed here are 11 T cell receptor beta chains from one sample, sequenced in a study of blood T cell repertoires in COVID-19. TCRdb keeps only in-frame clones here, not all; method: immunoSEQ multiplex PCR. The profile shows 100,000 to 150,000 clones, 80% to 90% of them singletons. Sequencing was performed on peripheral blood. All receptors derive from a man aged 60 to 69 with COVID-19, enrolled during active disease.

This rearrangement joins TRBV19 to TRBJ1-5, with D possibly being TRBD1 (5 bases). V was clipped by 6 bases and J by 4 bases, with 10 bases between them. CDR1 and CDR2 from the germline V gene are LNHDA and SQIVND (reference sequence). This CDR3 is 13 amino acids long. CDR3 residues: CASSRQTNQPQHF. In nucleotides, the CDR3 is TGTGCCAGTAGCCGACAGACGAATCAGCCCCAGCATTTT. The whole variable domain, filled in from reference TRBV19 and TRBJ1-5, reads DGGITQSPKYLFRKEGQNVTLSCEQNLNHDAMYWYRQDPGQGLRLIYYSQIVNDFQKGDIAEGYSVSREKKESFPLTVTSAQKNPTAFYLCASSRQTNQPQHFGDGTRLSIL.

The chain carries TRBV19 and TRBJ1-2; D unresolved. The CDR3 has 13 amino acids. Deletions cut 2 bases from V and 8 bases from J, with 12 bases between. The germline V gene has CDR1 LNHDA and CDR2 SQIVND (reference sequence). The CDR3 loop is CASSIIRSFGYTF. The DNA for the CDR3 is TGTGCCAGTAGTATAATCAGGTCCTTCGGCTACACCTTC.

This clone was seen a few times. This rearrangement joins TRBV9 to TRBJ1-1; 8 positions match TRBD1. The CDR3 runs to 14 residues. The V and J ends lost 3 bases and 6 bases, in that order; junction bases with no gene match: 7. Per the germline V gene, CDR1 is SGDLS and CDR2 is YYNGEE. The CDR3, as DNA: TGTGCCAGCAGCGGACACAGGGGGGAGGCTGAAGCTTTCTTT. This encodes CASSGHRGEAEAFF.

Remarks on this clone: It may be a read error: a sequence one base away is much more abundant. The identical CDR3 is also encoded by other nucleotide sequences in the sample. This chain connects TRBV5-1 to TRBJ1-1, with unresolved D. There are 14 residues in the CDR3. The ends were cut back, 0 bases at V and 6 bases at J, with 12 bases in the middle. Germline loops: CDR1 SGHRS, CDR2 YFSETQ. In DNA, the CDR3 is TGCGCCAGCAGCTTGGGGAACAGCCGTGCTGAAGCTTTCTTT. Its translation: CASSLGNSRAEAFF. The full variable domain, rest sourced from reference TRBV5-1 and TRBJ1-1, is KAGVTQTPRYLIKTRGQQVTLSCSPISGHRSVSWYQQTPGQGLQFLFEYFSETQRNKGNFPGRFSGRQFSNSRSEMNVSTLELGDSALYLCASSLGNSRAEAFFGQGTRLTVV.

The rearrangement links TRBV19 to TRBJ2-1; 8 bases match TRBD2. Germline V gene sequence: CDR1 LNHDA, CDR2 SQIVND (reference sequence). The length of the CDR3 is 16 residues. J lost 3 bases, V lost 5 bases, and 9 bases had no gene match. Here the CDR3 DNA reads TGTGCCAGTAGTCCAACCGGGACTAGAAGCTACAATGAGCAGTTCTTC. Amino acids: CASSPTGTRSYNEQFF.

The chain uses TRBV5-6 and TRBJ1-2, with D uncertain. The ends were cut back, 1 base at V and 3 bases at J, with 10 bases in the middle. Germline loops: CDR1 SGHDT, CDR2 YYEEEE. This CDR3 spans 14 amino acids. CDR3 bases: TGTGCCAGCAGCTTGTTCCCGGACTACTATGGCTACACCTTC. It yields the protein CASSLFPDYYGYTF.

This clone has a single count. The J gene is TRBJ1-2, the V gene TRBV19; D is ambiguous. Germline V CDR1 and CDR2: LNHDA, SQIVND (reference sequence). This CDR3 is 13 amino acids long. Trimming cost V 3 bases and J 7 bases, with 12 bases left between them. Here the CDR3 reads CASSIGGRAGYTF. The DNA of the CDR3 is TGTGCCAGTAGTATTGGCGGGAGGGCTGGCTACACCTTC. Full variable domain (remainder filled in from reference TRBV19 and TRBJ1-2): DGGITQSPKYLFRKEGQNVTLSCEQNLNHDAMYWYRQDPGQGLRLIYYSQIVNDFQKGDIAEGYSVSREKKESFPLTVTSAQKNPTAFYLCASSIGGRAGYTFGSGTRLTVV.

V usage is TRBV7-3 and J usage is TRBJ1-2, with a possible D match to TRBD1 (5 bases). CDR1 and CDR2 (germline): SGHTA, FQGTGA. The CDR3 is 13 amino acids. The V end was cut by 6 bases, the J end by 5 bases, with 13 bases between. CDR3 protein: CASSSDSQYGYTF. CDR3 in DNA: TGTGCCAGCAGTTCAGACAGTCAGTATGGCTACACCTTC. The full variable domain, with the rest looked up from reference TRBV7-3 and TRBJ1-2, is GAGVSQTPSNKVTEKGKYVELRCDPISGHTALYWYRQSLGQGPEFLIYFQGTGAADDSGLPNDRFFAVRPEGSVSTLKIQRTERGDSAVYLCASSSDSQYGYTFGSGTRLTVV.

This chain connects TRBV19 to TRBJ2-7, with TRBD2 as a possible D gene (6 bases). The CDR3 is 14 amino acids. CDR1 and CDR2 from the germline V gene are LNHDA and SQIVND (reference sequence). Between the trimmed V and J ends, which lost 5 bases and 2 bases, there was a span of 13 bases. The chain's CDR3 is CASSDWGRTYEQYF. CDR3 DNA: TGTGCCAGTAGTGATTGGGGGAGGACCTACGAGCAGTACTTC. The entire variable domain, with the rest obtained from reference TRBV19 and TRBJ2-7, is as follows: DGGITQSPKYLFRKEGQNVTLSCEQNLNHDAMYWYRQDPGQGLRLIYYSQIVNDFQKGDIAEGYSVSREKKESFPLTVTSAQKNPTAFYLCASSDWGRTYEQYFGPGTRLTVT.

The chain recombines TRBV28 with TRBJ2-7; the match to TRBD1 covers 11 bases. The CDR3 length is 14 residues. CDR1 and CDR2 (germline): MDHEN, SYDVKM. The V and J ends lost 7 bases and 2 bases, in that order; junction bases with no gene match: 4. The CDR3 here is CASTGTGGPYEQYF. The DNA for the CDR3 is TGTGCCAGCACCGGGACAGGGGGTCCCTACGAGCAGTACTTC.

This chain connects TRBV18 to TRBJ2-7; D may be TRBD1 (5 bases). Germline lookup yields CDR1 KGHSH and CDR2 LQKENI. The CDR3 consists of 15 residues. Trimming stripped 3 bases from V and 7 bases from J, with 19 bases between. The CDR3 nucleotides read TGTGCCAGCTCACCCGTCACGAGCAGGGATGGGGAGCAGTACTTC. This sequence encodes CASSPVTSRDGEQYF.